Listed here is a single T cell receptor (beta chain). What it recognizes is unknown. TCRdb keeps only in-frame clones here, not all; method: immunoSEQ multiplex PCR. The sample holds 45,000 to 60,000 clones, under 95% seen once. The source of the sample is a study of early stage breast cancer tumors. As for the study in general: Of around 16 invasive breast tumors, approximately 11 were hormone receptor-positive, HER2-negative.

General study results and limits: Tumor and normal breast were distinguished via blood comparison in most of the 16 patients. Tumors had about 2.6-fold higher T cell density than normal breast.

V gave up 4 bases and J gave up 0 bases, with 9 bases separating them. The CDR3 runs to 14 residues. CDR1 and CDR2 (germline): SNHLY, FYNNEI. Specimen: blood. The TCR originated in a person aged 70 to 85 with breast cancer. V gene TRBV2 combines with J gene TRBJ1-1; D is undetermined. CDR3 loop: CASSGPGMNTEAFF. As DNA, the CDR3 is TGTGCCAGCAGTGGTCCGGGAATGAACACTGAAGCTTTCTTT.